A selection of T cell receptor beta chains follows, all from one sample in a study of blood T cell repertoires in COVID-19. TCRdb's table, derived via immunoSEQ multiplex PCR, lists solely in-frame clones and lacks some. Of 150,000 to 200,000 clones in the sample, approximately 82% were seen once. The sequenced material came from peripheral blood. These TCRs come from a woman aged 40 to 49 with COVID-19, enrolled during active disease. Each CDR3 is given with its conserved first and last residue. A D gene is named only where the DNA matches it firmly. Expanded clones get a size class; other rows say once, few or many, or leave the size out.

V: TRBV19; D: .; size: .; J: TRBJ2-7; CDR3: CASSIFGEQYF; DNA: TGTGCCAGTAGTATATTCGGCGAGCAGTACTTC
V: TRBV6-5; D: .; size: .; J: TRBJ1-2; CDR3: CASSPYRANYGYTF; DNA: TGTGCCAGCAGTCCCTACAGGGCAAACTATGGCTACACCTTC
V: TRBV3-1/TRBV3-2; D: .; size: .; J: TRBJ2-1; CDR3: CASSQTRGRSSYNEQFF; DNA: TGTGCCAGCAGCCAGACCCGGGGGAGGAGCAGCTACAATGAGCAGTTCTTC
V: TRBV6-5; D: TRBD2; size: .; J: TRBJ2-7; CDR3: CASSYSGGSGYEQYF; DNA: TGTGCCAGCAGTTACTCGGGCGGGAGTGGATACGAGCAGTACTTC
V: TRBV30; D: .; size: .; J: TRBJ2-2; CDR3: CAWSVLLGRGTGELFF; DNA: TGTGCCTGGAGCGTTCTCTTGGGGCGGGGTACCGGGGAGCTGTTTTTT
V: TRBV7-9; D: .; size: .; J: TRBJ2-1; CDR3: CASSSSGYEQFF; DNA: TGTGCCAGCAGCTCGAGCGGTTATGAGCAGTTCTTC
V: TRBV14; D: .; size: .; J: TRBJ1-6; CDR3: CASARVSNSPLHF; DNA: TGTGCCAGCGCCCGGGTATCTAATTCACCCCTCCACTTT
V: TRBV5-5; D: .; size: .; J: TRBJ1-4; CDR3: CATAYAANEKLFF; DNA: TGTGCCACAGCCTACGCGGCTAATGAAAAACTGTTTTTT
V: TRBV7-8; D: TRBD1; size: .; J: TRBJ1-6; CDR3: CASSAWDSNSPLHF; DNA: TGTGCCAGCAGCGCTTGGGACAGTAATTCACCCCTCCACTTT
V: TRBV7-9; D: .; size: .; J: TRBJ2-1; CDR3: CASGKLFSNEQFF; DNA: TGTGCCAGCGGTAAATTATTCAGCAATGAGCAGTTCTTC
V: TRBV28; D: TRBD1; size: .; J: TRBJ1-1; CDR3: CASIPGQGALGTEAFF; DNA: TGTGCCAGCATTCCGGGACAGGGGGCCTTGGGGACTGAAGCTTTCTTT
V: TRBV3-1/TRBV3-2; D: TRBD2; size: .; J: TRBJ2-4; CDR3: CASTTLAGDGNIQYF; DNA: TGTGCCAGCACCACACTAGCGGGGGATGGGAACATTCAGTACTTC
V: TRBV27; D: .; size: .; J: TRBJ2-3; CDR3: CASSLDSPLRDTQYF; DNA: TGTGCCAGCAGTTTAGACTCCCCCCTCCGAGATACGCAGTATTTT
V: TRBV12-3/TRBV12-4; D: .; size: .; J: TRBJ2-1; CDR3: CASSLSGTFEQFF; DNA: TGTGCCAGCAGTTTGTCCGGGACTTTCGAGCAGTTCTTC
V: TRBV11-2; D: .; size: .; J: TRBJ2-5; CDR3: CASSSSLAWETQYF; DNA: TGTGCCAGCAGCTCATCTCTAGCGTGGGAGACCCAGTACTTC
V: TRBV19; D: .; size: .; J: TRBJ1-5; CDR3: CASSRVRQVNQPQHF; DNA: TGTGCCAGTAGTAGGGTACGACAGGTCAATCAGCCCCAGCATTTT
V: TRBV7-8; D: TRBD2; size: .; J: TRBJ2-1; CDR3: CASSLERDAHEQFF; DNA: TGTGCCAGCAGCTTAGAGCGGGATGCGCATGAGCAGTTCTTC
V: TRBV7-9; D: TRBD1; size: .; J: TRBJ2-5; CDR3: CASSSRDRGETQYF; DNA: TGTGCCAGCAGCTCAAGGGACAGGGGAGAGACCCAGTACTTC
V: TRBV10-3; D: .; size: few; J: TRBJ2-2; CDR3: CAISGRGAGEGELFF; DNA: TGTGCCATCAGTGGACGTGGGGCAGGGGAAGGGGAGCTGTTTTTT
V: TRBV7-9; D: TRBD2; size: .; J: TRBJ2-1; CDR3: CASRKLAGAAYNEQFF; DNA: TGTGCCAGCAGGAAACTAGCGGGGGCGGCCTACAATGAGCAGTTCTTC
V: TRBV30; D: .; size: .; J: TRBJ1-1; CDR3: CAWSSRGGTEAFF; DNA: TGTGCCTGGAGTTCTAGGGGGGGCACTGAAGCTTTCTTT
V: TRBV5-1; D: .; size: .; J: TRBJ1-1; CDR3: CASSLLPTEAFF; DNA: TGCGCCAGCAGCTTGCTTCCCACTGAAGCTTTCTTT
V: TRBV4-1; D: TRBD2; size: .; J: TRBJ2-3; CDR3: CASSQGRGRSTDTQYF; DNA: TGCGCCAGCAGCCAAGGGCGCGGGAGGAGCACAGATACGCAGTATTTT
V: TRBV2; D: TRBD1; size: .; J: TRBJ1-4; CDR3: CASIQGNVNEKLFF; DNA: TGTGCCAGCATACAGGGGAACGTTAATGAAAAACTGTTTTTT
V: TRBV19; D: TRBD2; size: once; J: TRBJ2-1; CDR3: CASRAVTSGSDEQFF; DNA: TGTGCCAGTAGGGCCGTGACTAGCGGGAGCGATGAGCAGTTCTTC
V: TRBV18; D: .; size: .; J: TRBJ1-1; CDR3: CASSPARDTEAFF; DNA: TGTGCCAGCTCACCCGCCCGGGACACTGAAGCTTTCTTT
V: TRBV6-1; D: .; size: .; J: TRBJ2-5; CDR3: CASSGVAGPVFETQYF; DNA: TGTGCCAGCAGTGGGGTGGCAGGGCCGGTTTTTGAGACCCAGTACTTC
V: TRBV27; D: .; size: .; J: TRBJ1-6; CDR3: CASSFSGNSPLHF; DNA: TGTGCCAGCAGTTTCTCAGGGAATTCACCCCTCCACTTT
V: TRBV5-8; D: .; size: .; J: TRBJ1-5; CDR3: CASSPDSYSNQPQHF; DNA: TGTGCCAGCAGTCCTGACAGTTATAGCAATCAGCCCCAGCATTTT
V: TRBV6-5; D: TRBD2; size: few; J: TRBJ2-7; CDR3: CASSSGLAGVYEQYF; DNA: TGTGCCAGCAGCTCCGGACTAGCGGGGGTCTACGAGCAGTACTTC
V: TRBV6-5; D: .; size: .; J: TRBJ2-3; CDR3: CASRLQGSADTQYF; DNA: TGTGCCAGCAGATTACAGGGTTCGGCAGATACGCAGTATTTT
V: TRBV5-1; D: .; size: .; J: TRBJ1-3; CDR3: CASSLLQGAGNTIYF; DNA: TGCGCCAGCAGCTTGCTACAGGGAGCTGGAAACACCATATATTTT
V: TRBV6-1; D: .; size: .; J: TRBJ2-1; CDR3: CASSERGWGEGGVGFF; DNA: TGTGCCAGCAGTGAAAGAGGGTGGGGGGAGGGGGGCGTCGGGTTCTTC
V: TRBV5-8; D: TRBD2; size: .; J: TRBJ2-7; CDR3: CASSFRGGYEQYF; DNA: TGTGCCAGCAGCTTTCGCGGGGGCTACGAGCAGTACTTC
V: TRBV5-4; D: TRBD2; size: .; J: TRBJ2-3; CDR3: CASSPTSAPTDTQYF; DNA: TGTGCCAGCAGCCCGACTAGCGCCCCCACAGATACGCAGTATTTT
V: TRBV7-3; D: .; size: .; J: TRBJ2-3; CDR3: CASSLTPSPTDTQYF; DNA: TGTGCCAGCAGCTTAACCCCAAGCCCCACAGATACGCAGTATTTT
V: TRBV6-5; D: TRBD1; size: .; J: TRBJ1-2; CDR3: CASTDRWNNGYTF; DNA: TGTGCCAGCACGGACAGGTGGAACAATGGCTACACCTTC
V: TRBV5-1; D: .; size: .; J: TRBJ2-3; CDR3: CASSLSWGQDTQYF; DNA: TGCGCCAGCAGCCTAAGCTGGGGGCAAGATACGCAGTATTTT
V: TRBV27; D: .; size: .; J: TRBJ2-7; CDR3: CASSLKGGGGYEQYF; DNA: TGTGCCAGCAGTTTAAAGGGTGGAGGTGGCTACGAGCAGTACTTC
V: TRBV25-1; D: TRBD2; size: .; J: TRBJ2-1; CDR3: CASSDRTLAVNEQFF; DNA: TGTGCCAGCAGTGACCGAACTCTAGCGGTCAATGAGCAGTTCTTC
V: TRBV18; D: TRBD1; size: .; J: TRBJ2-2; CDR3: CASSPQTGDTGELFF; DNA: TGTGCCAGCTCACCACAAACAGGGGACACCGGGGAGCTGTTTTTT
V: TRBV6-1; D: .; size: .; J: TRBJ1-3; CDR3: CASSASFDSVAGNTIYF; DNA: TGTGCCAGCAGTGCCAGTTTCGACAGTGTGGCTGGAAACACCATATATTTT
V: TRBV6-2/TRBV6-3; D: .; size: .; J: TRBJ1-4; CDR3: CASSLVLREKLFF; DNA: TGTGCCAGCAGTTTGGTACTACGAGAAAAACTGTTTTTT
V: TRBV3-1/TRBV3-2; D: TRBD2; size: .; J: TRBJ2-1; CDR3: CASSQEGKAGEPRKQFF; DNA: TGTGCCAGCAGCCAAGAGGGGAAGGCGGGGGAACCCCGAAAGCAGTTCTTC